The 22 T cell receptor beta chains below were found in one sample sequenced in a study of T cell responses to AZD1222 COVID-19 vaccine. Libraries were prepared by immunoSEQ multiplex PCR; TCRdb keeps only in-frame clonotypes and omits some of them. The sample carries some 200,000 clones, roughly nine tenths recorded once. This material consisted of peripheral blood, taken 28 days after the second AZD1222 dose. The receptor source for this set is an adult who received the AZD1222 COVID-19 vaccine.

CDR3 loop: CASKAGRGNSPLHF. The CDR3 DNA follows: TGTGCCAGTAAGGCAGGTAGGGGTAATTCACCCCTCCACTTT. The rearrangement joins TRBV19 to TRBJ1-6; TRBD1 is a possible D gene (5 bases). This CDR3 is built from 14 residues. Trimming pared 7 bases from V and 6 bases from J, leaving 13 bases between. Germline CDR1 LNHDA, CDR2 SQIVND (reference sequence).

The J gene is TRBJ1-5, the V gene TRBV10-3; 8 positions match TRBD1. Losses at the gene ends were 6 bases for V and 3 bases for J; bases not matched to a gene: 4. From germline, CDR1 is ENHRY and CDR2 SYGVKD. The CDR3 has 14 amino acids. The CDR3, as DNA: TGTGCCATCAGAGGACAGGGACTCAATCAGCCCCAGCATTTT. It is translated as CAIRGQGLNQPQHF.

J is TRBJ2-2 and V is TRBV5-1; D is uncertain. The germline V gene encodes CDR1 SGHRS and CDR2 YFSETQ. The length of the CDR3 is 15 residues. The ends were cut back, 0 bases at V and 5 bases at J, with 11 bases in the middle. The CDR3 nucleotides read TGCGCCAGCAGCTTGGAACCAGCCCGAACCGGGGAGCTGTTTTTT. It yields the protein CASSLEPARTGELFF.

This rearrangement joins TRBV12-3 or TRBV12-4 to TRBJ1-2; perhaps TRBD1 as D (6 bases). The CDR3 has 13 residues. V was shortened by 7 bases and J by 4 bases, with 13 bases between the two germline ends. The CDR3 region is CASTPGGGYGYTF. The DNA of the CDR3 is TGTGCCAGCACCCCTGGAGGGGGCTATGGCTACACCTTC.

V and J are TRBV2 and TRBJ1-4, with 8 bases identical to TRBD1. In germline, CDR1 is SNHLY, CDR2 FYNNEI. Losses at the gene ends were 4 bases for V and 3 bases for J; bases not matched to a gene: 4. The CDR3 is 15 amino acids. Here the CDR3 DNA reads TGTGCCAGCAGTGCCAGGGGGCTGGCTAATGAAAAACTGTTTTTT. Residues: CASSARGLANEKLFF.

CDR3 in DNA: TGTGCCAGCAGCTTGCAGGGGAGGACCGGGGAGCTGTTTTTT. It yields the protein CASSLQGRTGELFF. The rearrangement links TRBV7-2 to TRBJ2-2; D could derive from TRBD1 or TRBD2 (6 bases each). Trimming took 3 bases from V and 5 from J, leaving 10 bases between them. The germline V gene encodes CDR1 SGHTA and CDR2 FQGNSA. There are 14 residues in the CDR3.

This clone was detected a few times. The chain employs TRBV6-5 and TRBJ1-1, with TRBD1 matching over 7 bases. The CDR3 runs to 13 residues. CDR1 is MNHEY and CDR2 is SVGAGI in the germline V gene. With V trimmed by 2 bases and J by 5 bases, 2 bases remained unmatched. Here the CDR3 DNA reads TGTGCCAGCAGTTACCCCAGGGGGACTGAAGCTTTCTTT. Its translation: CASSYPRGTEAFF.

This chain joins TRBV30 and TRBJ1-5; D gene unclear. From germline, CDR1 is GTSNPN and CDR2 SVGIG (reference sequence). The V end was cut by 1 base, the J end by 2 bases, with 6 bases between. CDR3 length: 13 residues. The CDR3 nucleotides are TGTGCCTGGAGTGCCGGCGGCAATCAGCCCCAGCATTTT. Translation: CAWSAGGNQPQHF. The whole variable domain, filled in from reference TRBV30 and TRBJ1-5, reads SQTIHQWPATLVQPVGSPLSLECTVEGTSNPNLYWYRQAAGRGLQLLFYSVGIGQISSEVPQNLSASRPQDRQFILSSKKLLLSDSGFYLCAWSAGGNQPQHFGDGTRLSIL.

V and J are TRBV5-5 and TRBJ1-1; D is perhaps TRBD1 (5 bases). The CDR3 covers 15 residues. Germline values: CDR1 SGHKS, CDR2 YYEKEE (reference sequence). V gave up 4 bases and J gave up 1 base, with 14 bases separating them. The DNA for the CDR3 is TGTGCCAGCAGCGTCCCCTCGGGGGGGAACACTGAAGCTTTCTTT. It yields the protein CASSVPSGGNTEAFF. Looking up the rest from reference TRBV5-5 and TRBJ1-1 gives the full variable domain: DAGVTQSPTHLIKTRGQQVTLRCSPISGHKSVSWYQQVLGQGPQFIFQYYEKEERGRGNFPDRFSARQFPNYSSELNVNALLLGDSALYLCASSVPSGGNTEAFFGQGTRLTVV.

The chain combines TRBV27 with TRBJ2-1; the D gene is possibly TRBD1 (6 bases). The germline V and J ends were trimmed by 8 bases and 2 bases, with 16 bases remaining between them. CDR3 length: 15 residues. Germline V gene data show CDR1 as MNHEY and CDR2 as SMNVEV (reference sequence). CDR3 nucleotide sequence: TGTGCCAGCGCTGGACAGCGAAATGCCTACAATGAGCAGTTCTTC. It specifies CASAGQRNAYNEQFF.

The genes are TRBV7-6 and TRBJ2-7, with D tentatively TRBD1 (6 bases). Trimming left V 5 bases short and J 5 bases short, with 19 bases between. This CDR3 region has 15 residues. CDR1 is SGHVS, CDR2 FNYEAQ, per germline. For the CDR3, the DNA is TGTGCCAGCAGCAATCCGGGACACGGATTAGACGAGCAGTACTTC. It is translated as CASSNPGHGLDEQYF.

The V gene is TRBV7-9, the J gene TRBJ2-4, with D perhaps matching TRBD1 (5 bases). CDR1 and CDR2 from the germline V gene are SEHNR and FQNEAQ (reference sequence). Trimming left V 4 bases short and J 5 bases short, with 9 bases between. The CDR3 has 13 residues. CDR3 sequence (DNA): TGTGCCAGCAGCTCAACGACAGAAAACATTCAGTACTTC. As protein: CASSSTTENIQYF.

The chain joins TRBV6-2 or TRBV6-3 to TRBJ2-1, with 14 bases lining up with TRBD2. There are 18 residues in the CDR3. V dropped 2 bases and J dropped 4; count of bases not matched to a gene: 7. Looked up from germline, CDR1 is MNHEY and CDR2 is SVGEGT. CDR3 DNA: TGTGCCAGCAGTTACCCGAGGACTAGCGGGGGGTCTTACAATGAGCAGTTCTTC. Translating it yields CASSYPRTSGGSYNEQFF.

CDR3 amino acids: CASRAPGLANTGELFF. CDR3 in DNA: TGTGCCAGCAGAGCACCGGGACTAGCGAACACCGGGGAGCTGTTTTTT. The chain has TRBV19 and TRBJ2-2; 8 bases are a match to TRBD2. Trimming removed 9 bases from V and 0 bases from J; junction bases left unmatched: 9. This CDR3 is built from 16 residues. Germline-derived CDR1 and CDR2 are LNHDA and SQIVND (reference sequence).

This clone was detected many times. This chain uses TRBV30 with TRBJ2-7, with D tentatively TRBD1 (6 bases). CDR1 and CDR2 from the germline V gene are GTSNPN and SVGIG (reference sequence). Trimming took off 3 bases at V and 4 bases at J, with 16 bases between the two ends. The CDR3 runs 14 residues. The CDR3 nucleotides read TGTGCCTGGAGCCTACAGGGAAACGTTTACGAGCAGTACTTC. Translating gives CAWSLQGNVYEQYF.

The CDR3 sequence: CASTNRAKGSYEQYF. The CDR3 DNA follows: TGCGCCAGCACCAACAGGGCAAAGGGGTCCTACGAGCAGTACTTC. V and J are TRBV10-2 and TRBJ2-7; TRBD1 might be the D (6 bases). This CDR3 comprises 15 residues. Germline loops: CDR1 WSHSY, CDR2 SAAADI. Trimming took off 7 bases at V and 1 base at J, with 17 bases between the two ends.

This clone occurred many times. This chain joins TRBV6-1 and TRBJ2-6, with D uncertain. V lost 3 bases and J lost 0, with 3 bases in between. The germline V gene encodes CDR1 MNHNS and CDR2 SASEGT. The CDR3 consists of 14 residues. CDR3 protein: CASSDNSGANVLTF. The CDR3 DNA reads TGTGCCAGCAGTGACAACTCTGGGGCCAACGTCCTGACTTTC.

The chain is built from TRBV27 and TRBJ2-7; perhaps TRBD2 as D (6 bases). The CDR3 spans 14 residues. Per the germline V gene, CDR1 is MNHEY and CDR2 is SMNVEV (reference sequence). Between the trimmed V and J ends, which lost 4 bases and 3 bases, there was a span of 13 bases. CDR3 residues: CASSSGLNHYEQYF. The CDR3 region has the DNA TGTGCCAGCAGTTCGGGACTTAACCACTACGAGCAGTACTTC.

CDR3 region: CASSGPRQGSSYEQYF. CDR3 nucleotides: TGTGCCAGCAGCGGTCCCCGACAGGGGTCCTCCTACGAGCAGTACTTC. V gene TRBV6-2 or TRBV6-3 combines with J gene TRBJ2-7; the match to TRBD1 covers 8 bases. Germline V gene data show CDR1 as MNHEY and CDR2 as SVGEGT. CDR3 length equals 16 residues. Trimming at V came to 6 bases and at J to 0 bases, leaving 10 bases not matched to a gene.

The chain carries TRBV27 and TRBJ2-4, with TRBD2 identical over 9 bases. With 2 bases clipped from V and 5 bases from J, the junction kept 7 bases outside the gene matches. The CDR3 covers 16 residues. Germline CDR1 and CDR2: MNHEY and SMNVEV (reference sequence). The CDR3 region is CASSLRGGRAQNIQYF. The CDR3 DNA follows: TGTGCCAGCAGTTTACGGGGCGGGAGGGCCCAAAACATTCAGTACTTC.

The chain uses TRBV7-9 and TRBJ2-7, with 10 bases matching TRBD1. V shed 3 bases and J 6 bases; nucleotides not matched to a gene: 8. CDR1 and CDR2 from the germline V gene are SEHNR and FQNEAQ (reference sequence). The CDR3 contains 15 residues. The CDR3 coding sequence is TGTGCCAGCAGCTTGTGGATGGGACAGGGGAGCGAGCAGTACTTC. It encodes CASSLWMGQGSEQYF.

The chain carries TRBV12-3 or TRBV12-4 and TRBJ2-1; D may be TRBD1 or TRBD2 (5 bases each). Trimming shortened V by 2 bases and J by 8 bases, and 10 bases separated the two germline ends. The length of the CDR3 is 13 residues. As DNA, the CDR3 is TGTGCCAGCAGTTTAAGAAGGGACGATGAGCAGTTCTTC. Translating it yields CASSLRRDDEQFF.